This TCR beta chain was captured by sequencing in a study of blood T cells in healthy people across ages. General study results and limits: A conclusive naive versus antigen-experienced comparison was prevented by the unsorted PBMCs.

Remarks on this clonotype: Its antigen is still unknown.

A second PCR, run for about 6 to 12 cycles, used a sample-barcoded 5' primer plus a J-beta primer mix. From the 5' RACE reads, TCRdb called clonotypes with MiXCR, one entry per CDR3 protein. This table holds approximately 1,100,000 distinct CDR3 sequences, under 45% found once. Germline V gene lookup returns CDR1 SEHNR and CDR2 FQNEAQ (reference sequence). The CDR3 length is 19 residues. The junction had 16 bases not matched to a gene; V was cut back by 5 bases and J by 0 bases. The rearrangement joins TRBV7-9 to TRBJ2-1, with TRBD2 identical over 7 bases. Sequences were obtained from blood. The receptor was derived from a woman aged 55 to 70 in good health. The CDR3 region has the DNA TGTGCCAGCAGCCTATCAGTTGCGGGAGCCTACAGCTCCTACAATGAGCAGTTCTTC. Amino acids: CASSLSVAGAYSSYNEQFF.